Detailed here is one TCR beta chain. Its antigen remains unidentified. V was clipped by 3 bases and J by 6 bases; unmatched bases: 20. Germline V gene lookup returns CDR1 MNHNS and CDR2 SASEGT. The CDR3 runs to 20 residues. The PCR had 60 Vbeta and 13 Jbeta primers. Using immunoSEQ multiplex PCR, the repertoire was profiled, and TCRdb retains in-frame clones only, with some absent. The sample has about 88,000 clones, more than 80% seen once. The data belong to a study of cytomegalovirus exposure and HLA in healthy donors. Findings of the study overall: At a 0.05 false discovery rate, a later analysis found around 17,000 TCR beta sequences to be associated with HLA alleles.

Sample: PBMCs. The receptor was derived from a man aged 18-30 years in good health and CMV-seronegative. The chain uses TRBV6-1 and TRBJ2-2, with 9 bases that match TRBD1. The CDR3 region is CASSDLAGTGTVGGSGELFF. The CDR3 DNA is TGTGCCAGCAGTGACCTAGCCGGGACAGGGACCGTCGGGGGTTCCGGGGAGCTGTTTTTT.